Listed here are 32 T cell receptor beta chains from one sample, sequenced in a study of molecular identifiers for immune sequencing clone quantification. TCRdb fed the PCR reads into MiXCR, producing one record per CDR3 protein. The table lists around 320,000 distinct CDR3 sequences, 24% of them singletons, with 0.74% in the top ten. Sequenced material: naive CD8+ T cells from blood, with Jurkat cell RNA spiked in. The subset was: FACS-sorted CD8+CD4-CCR7+CD45RA+ naive T cells. The receptors were sampled from a human donor in good health. Some libraries in this study had Jurkat cell RNA spiked in.

The chain is built from TRBV7-9 and TRBJ2-1; D is unclear. The germline CDR1 and CDR2 sequences are SEHNR and FQNEAQ (reference sequence). Trimming took 0 bases from V and 3 from J, leaving 18 bases between them. The CDR3 is 18 residues long. This chain's CDR3 is CASSLASPPGGDYNEQFF. Written as DNA, the CDR3 is TGTGCCAGCAGCTTAGCGTCCCCCCCGGGCGGAGACTACAATGAGCAGTTCTTC.

The V and J genes are TRBV2 and TRBJ2-1, with 8 bases that match TRBD2. Germline V CDR1 and CDR2: SNHLY, FYNNEI. V shed 6 bases, J shed 10 bases, and the junction held 14 bases outside the gene matches. The CDR3 covers 15 residues. The CDR3 DNA follows: TGTGCCAGCAGATCTCTGGGAGCGGGAGTAGGAGAGCAGTTCTTC. The encoded protein is CASRSLGAGVGEQFF.

This clonotype was seen many times. J is TRBJ1-1 and V is TRBV19, with D perhaps TRBD1 (5 bases). V was shortened by 0 bases and J by 2 bases, with 10 bases between the two germline ends. This CDR3 has 15 amino acids. Per the germline V gene, CDR1 is LNHDA and CDR2 is SQIVND (reference sequence). The CDR3 region has the DNA TGTGCCAGTAGTATAGATGTGGGACTTAACACTGAAGCTTTCTTT. Its translation is CASSIDVGLNTEAFF.

CDR3 protein: CASSLSVGAFSYNSPLHF. In nucleotides, the CDR3 is TGTGCCAGCAGTTTATCGGTTGGGGCTTTCTCCTATAATTCACCCCTCCACTTT. This chain joins TRBV28 and TRBJ1-6; tentative D call: TRBD1 (5 bases). V dropped 1 base and J dropped 0 bases, with 13 bases sitting between them. Germline V gives CDR1 MDHEN, CDR2 SYDVKM. The CDR3 has 18 residues.

The rearrangement links TRBV27 to TRBJ1-1; D is ambiguous. The germline V and J ends were trimmed by 0 bases and 1 base, with 12 bases remaining between them. The CDR3 is 16 residues long. Germline CDR1 and CDR2: MNHEY and SMNVEV (reference sequence). The CDR3 DNA reads as TGTGCCAGCAGTTTATCGTATCTAACAGAGAACACTGAAGCTTTCTTT. Encoded protein: CASSLSYLTENTEAFF.

The V call is TRBV7-3, the J call TRBJ2-7; D unresolved. The V end was cut by 5 bases, the J end by 0 bases, with 8 bases between. Germline CDR1 is SGHTA and CDR2 is FQGTGA. The CDR3 consists of 13 residues. CDR3 sequence (DNA): TGTGCCAGCAGCCCCCCTAACTCCTACGAGCAGTACTTC. As protein: CASSPPNSYEQYF.

This chain links TRBV28 with TRBJ2-3, with D perhaps TRBD2 (6 bases). The CDR3 loop spans 19 amino acids. Germline CDR1 is MDHEN and CDR2 is SYDVKM. V lost 4 bases, J lost 0 bases, and 23 bases lay in between. The CDR3 DNA sequence: TGTGCCAGCAGTTCCCCTTTCGTGACTAACGGGAGTAGCACAGATACGCAGTATTTT. Translating it yields CASSSPFVTNGSSTDTQYF.

This clonotype has only a few counts. J is TRBJ2-6 and V is TRBV12-3 or TRBV12-4, with D hard to call. Trimming left V 5 bases short and J 1 base short, with 9 bases between. The CDR3 is 15 amino acids. The CDR3 loop is CASSLFPSGANVLTF. CDR3 nucleotide sequence: TGTGCCAGCAGTCTCTTCCCTTCTGGGGCCAACGTCCTGACTTTC.

This clonotype was counted between two and nine times. The chain has TRBV6-6 and TRBJ2-3, with D perhaps TRBD2 (7 bases). The germline CDR1 and CDR2 sequences are MNHNY and SVGAGI (reference sequence). The V gene lost 0 bases and the J gene lost 5 bases, with 12 bases spanning the gap. The CDR3 runs 15 residues. CDR3 sequence: CASSYSWGGEDTQYF. The CDR3 bases are TGTGCCAGCAGTTACTCATGGGGGGGCGAAGATACGCAGTATTTT.

This clonotype has a single count. The chain combines TRBV18 with TRBJ2-4; D not certain. With 2 bases removed from V and 5 bases from J, the gap between germline ends came to 13 bases. Germline V gene sequence: CDR1 KGHSH, CDR2 LQKENI. This CDR3 region has 15 residues. In DNA form, the CDR3 reads TGTGCCAGCTCACCAGGAAATCTAGTGGAAAACATTCAGTACTTC. Translating it yields CASSPGNLVENIQYF.

This clonotype turned up a few times. This chain joins TRBV6-2 or TRBV6-3 and TRBJ2-5; D is possibly TRBD1 (6 bases). The germline V gene encodes CDR1 MNHEY and CDR2 SVGEGT. V was pared by 2 bases and J by 2 bases, with 12 bases between. This CDR3 comprises 15 residues. The CDR3 DNA sequence: TGTGCCAGCAGTTACATTGGGACACCTCAAGAGACCCAGTACTTC. It specifies CASSYIGTPQETQYF.

The chain joins TRBV6-5 to TRBJ1-1; TRBD1 might be the D (5 bases). The germline gives CDR1 MNHEY, CDR2 SVGAGI. The CDR3 has 13 residues. Trimming left V 0 bases short and J 9 bases short, with 11 bases between. DNA of the CDR3: TGTGCCAGCAGTTACTCGATAGGGGTACAAGCTTTCTTT. Amino acid sequence: CASSYSIGVQAFF.

This clonotype was recorded a few times. The chain links TRBV2 to TRBJ2-3; 10 bases line up with TRBD2. The CDR3 has 15 residues. V was pared by 9 bases and J by 2 bases, with 8 bases of the junction left unmatched. Germline lookup yields CDR1 SNHLY and CDR2 FYNNEI. CDR3 in amino acids: CARSGTSEHTDTQYF. CDR3 bases: TGTGCCAGATCGGGGACTAGCGAACACACAGATACGCAGTATTTT. The whole variable domain, remainder taken from reference TRBV2 and TRBJ2-3, is EPEVTQTPSHQVTQMGQEVILRCVPISNHLYFYWYRQILGQKVEFLVSFYNNEISEKSEIFDDQFSVERPDGSNFTLKIRSTKLEDSAMYFCARSGTSEHTDTQYFGPGTRLTVL.

CDR3 DNA sequence: TGCGCCATACTCCAGCGGGGGGGCCCCGACCACGAGCAGTACTTC. Its translation: CAILQRGGPDHEQYF. This rearrangement joins TRBV5-1 to TRBJ2-7; TRBD2 matches at 10 bases. The CDR3 has 15 residues. The trim removed 9 bases at V and 5 bases at J, leaving 14 bases unmatched. Germline V lookup: CDR1 SGHRS, CDR2 YFSETQ.

The V and J genes are TRBV3-1 and TRBJ2-7, with 10 bases identical to TRBD2. V lost 1 base to trimming and J lost 3 bases; unmatched junction nucleotides: 6. Looked up from germline, CDR1 is LGHDT and CDR2 is YNNKEL (reference sequence). The CDR3 length is 16 residues. The CDR3 region is CASSQGVGTSVYEQYF. Written as DNA, the CDR3 is TGTGCCAGCAGCCAAGGGGTCGGGACTAGCGTCTACGAGCAGTACTTC.

This rearrangement joins TRBV27 to TRBJ1-6; tentatively, D is TRBD1 (5 bases). Deletions cut 3 bases from V and 6 bases from J, with 12 bases between. The CDR3 runs 15 residues. Germline CDR1 reads MNHEY; CDR2 reads SMNVEV (reference sequence). The CDR3 DNA reads as TGTGCCAGCAGTTTCTCCGGGACGGGTAATTCACCCCTCCACTTT. Translated, it gives CASSFSGTGNSPLHF.

This clonotype was seen only a few times. The rearrangement joins TRBV7-9 to TRBJ2-1, with D perhaps TRBD2 (5 bases). The CDR3 loop spans 13 amino acids. V dropped 2 bases and J dropped 9 bases, with 11 bases sitting between them. Germline lookup yields CDR1 SEHNR and CDR2 FQNEAQ (reference sequence). As DNA, the CDR3 is TGTGCCAGCAGCTTAAGTCGGGATGCTGAGCAGTTCTTC. Encoded protein: CASSLSRDAEQFF.

This clonotype was detected many times. The chain is built from TRBV27 and TRBJ2-3; D is undetermined. Germline CDR1 is MNHEY and CDR2 is SMNVEV (reference sequence). V lost 5 bases, J lost 11 bases, and 17 bases lay in between. This CDR3 is 13 amino acids long. CDR3 sequence (DNA): TGTGCCAGCAGTACCAATACTCGAGACCGGCAGTATTTT. It yields the protein CASSTNTRDRQYF.

The CDR3 DNA sequence: TGCAGTGTGGCGGGACATACCTCCTACGAGCAGTACTTC. As protein: CSVAGHTSYEQYF. The chain has TRBV20-1 and TRBJ2-7; D might be TRBD1 or TRBD2, each matching 6 bases. The germline V gene has CDR1 DFQATT and CDR2 SNEGSKA (reference sequence). This CDR3 comprises 13 residues. V was pared by 7 bases and J by 0 bases, with 13 bases between.

The chain couples TRBV4-1 to TRBJ1-5; 8 bases are a match to TRBD1. The germline V gene has CDR1 MGHRA and CDR2 YSYEKL. V trimming: 4 bases; J trimming: 5 bases; junction bases outside the gene matches: 7. The CDR3 extends over 15 amino acids. CDR3 sequence (DNA): TGCGCCAGCAGCCTAGGGGACAGGAGCCATCAGCCCCAGCATTTT. Translation: CASSLGDRSHQPQHF.

This clonotype was observed at least ten times. The chain carries TRBV5-8 and TRBJ1-6; TRBD1 matches at 7 bases. V was pared by 4 bases and J by 7 bases, with 8 bases of the junction left unmatched. The CDR3 has 15 residues. Germline CDR1 SGHTS, CDR2 YDEGEE. The CDR3 protein is CASSLQGQSNSPLHF. The CDR3 region has the DNA TGTGCCAGCAGCCTACAGGGACAGTCCAATTCACCCCTCCACTTT.

This clonotype came up many times. V is TRBV7-9 and J is TRBJ2-7; D is possibly TRBD2 (6 bases). The CDR3 loop spans 12 amino acids. V was trimmed by 1 base and J by 6 bases, leaving 7 bases between them. The germline V gene encodes CDR1 SEHNR and CDR2 FQNEAQ (reference sequence). CDR3 nucleotides: TGTGCCAGCAGCTTAGGGCGGGGCGAGCAGTACTTC. This gives the protein CASSLGRGEQYF.

This clonotype came up many times. The J gene is TRBJ2-7, the V gene TRBV21-1; the DNA was not used to check the table's D call, TRBD2. TRBV21-1 counts as a pseudogene. This CDR3 region has 13 residues. CDR3 DNA: TGTGCCAGCAGGAAAAGGGGAAGGCCCGAGCAGTACTTC. Residues: CASRKRGRPEQYF.

On this clonotype itself: This could be a read error, since a much larger clone is one nucleotide away. The J gene is TRBJ2-7, the V gene TRBV9; no firm D call. V was pared by 0 bases and J by 6 bases, with 10 bases between. Germline-derived CDR1 and CDR2 are SGDLS and YYNGEE. This CDR3 region has 13 residues. Here the CDR3 reads CASSVGAELEQYF. The CDR3 DNA reads TGTGCCAGCAGCGTAGGGGCAGAGCTCGAGCAGTACTTC.

This clonotype was counted ten times or more. The rearrangement uses TRBV7-2 and TRBJ1-1; D possibly corresponds to TRBD1 (6 bases). The CDR3 has 15 amino acids. Trimming took off 2 bases at V and 11 bases at J, with 21 bases between the two ends. Germline V gene data show CDR1 as SGHTA and CDR2 as FQGNSA. CDR3 loop: CASSLITGSLRTAFF. The CDR3 DNA is TGTGCCAGCAGCTTAATTACAGGGTCCCTTCGAACGGCTTTCTTT.

Concerning this clonotype itself: A much larger clone is a single base away; this may be a read error. J is TRBJ2-2 and V is TRBV7-9; D remains unclear. Trimming removed 6 bases at V and 5 bases at J, with 10 bases between. Germline lookup yields CDR1 SEHNR and CDR2 FQNEAQ (reference sequence). CDR3 size: 13 residues. The CDR3 region has the DNA TGTGCCAGCAGGCCCCCCCTGACCGGGGAGCTGTTTTTT. As protein: CASRPPLTGELFF.

The V gene is TRBV28, the J gene TRBJ2-5, with a tentative D call TRBD2 (6 bases). Germline V gives CDR1 MDHEN, CDR2 SYDVKM. Trimming took off 9 bases at V and 2 bases at J, with 25 bases between the two ends. The CDR3 consists of 17 residues. The CDR3 DNA reads TGTGCCAGTACCCCCCAACCCGGCGGGATTCCACAAGAGACCCAGTACTTC. Protein sequence: CASTPQPGGIPQETQYF.

This clonotype was observed at least ten times. V gene TRBV2 combines with J gene TRBJ2-5; TRBD1 agrees at 8 bases. CDR1 is SNHLY, CDR2 FYNNEI, per germline. After removal of 0 bases from V and 1 base from J, the junction contained 1 base not matched to a gene. The CDR3 covers 15 residues. The CDR3 bases are TGTGCCAGCAGTGAAGCTGGGACAGGCCAAGAGACCCAGTACTTC. Its protein is CASSEAGTGQETQYF.

This clonotype was detected many times. The chain combines TRBV6-5 with TRBJ1-5, with unresolved D. Per the germline V gene, CDR1 is MNHEY and CDR2 is SVGAGI. The CDR3 runs 13 residues. V was clipped by 2 bases and J by 5 bases, with 7 bases between them. The DNA of the CDR3 is TGTGCCAGCAGTTACCAGAGAGATCAGCCCCAGCATTTT. Protein product: CASSYQRDQPQHF.

This rearrangement joins TRBV15 to TRBJ2-3; D possibly corresponds to TRBD2 (6 bases). The CDR3 consists of 17 residues. Germline V gene sequence: CDR1 LNHNV, CDR2 YYDKDF (reference sequence). V was clipped by 5 bases and J by 3 bases, with 21 bases between them. This chain's CDR3 is CATSGFGASAATDTQYF. CDR3 in DNA: TGTGCCACCAGCGGATTCGGGGCTAGCGCCGCTACAGATACGCAGTATTTT.

The table lists this clonotype with many counts. The chain is built from TRBV6-1 and TRBJ1-1, with TRBD1 as a possible D gene (5 bases). This CDR3 has 13 amino acids. Trimming took off 4 bases at V and 1 base at J, with 7 bases between the two ends. CDR1 MNHNS and CDR2 SASEGT come from the germline V gene. The CDR3 DNA follows: TGTGCCAGCAGTGCAACAGGGAACACTGAAGCTTTCTTT. It encodes CASSATGNTEAFF.

About this clonotype: An end of the junction differs from the germline gene, which may be a read error. This chain connects TRBV19 to TRBJ2-7, with TRBD1 as a possible D gene (5 bases). The CDR3 totals 15 residues. CDR1 is LNHDA and CDR2 is SQIVND in the germline V gene (reference sequence). The CDR3 region is CASGIVTGSSYEQYF. DNA for the CDR3: TGTGCCAGTGGTATAGTCACAGGAAGCTCCTACGAGCAGTACTTC.